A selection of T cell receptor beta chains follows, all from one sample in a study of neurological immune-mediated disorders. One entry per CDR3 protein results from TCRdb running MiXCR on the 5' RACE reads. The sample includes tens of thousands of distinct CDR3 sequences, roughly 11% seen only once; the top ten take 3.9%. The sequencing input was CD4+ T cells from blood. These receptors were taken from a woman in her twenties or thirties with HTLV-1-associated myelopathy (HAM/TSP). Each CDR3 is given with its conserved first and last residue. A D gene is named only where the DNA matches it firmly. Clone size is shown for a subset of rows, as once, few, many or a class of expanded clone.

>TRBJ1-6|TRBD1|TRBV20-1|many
TGCAGTGCTAGGCGACCGGACAGGGACAATTCACCCCTCCACTTT
CSARRPDRDNSPLHF
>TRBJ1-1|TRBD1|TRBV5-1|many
TGCGCCAGCAGGGGACAGGGTGACACTGAAGCTTTCTTT
CASRGQGDTEAFF
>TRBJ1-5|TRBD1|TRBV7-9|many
TGTGCCAGCAGCCGGGGACAGGGGGCGCGAGGCTGGTCGCCCGCAAATCAGCCCCAGCATTTT
CASSRGQGARGWSPANQPQHF
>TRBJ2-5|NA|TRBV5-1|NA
NA
CASSFYICSASSFEGFKETQYF
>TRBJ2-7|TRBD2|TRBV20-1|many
TGCAGTGCCACACTAGCGGGGGGCCCTCGATCCTACGAGCAGTACTTC
CSATLAGGPRSYEQYF
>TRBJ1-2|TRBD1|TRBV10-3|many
TGTGCCATCAGTCCACAGGGGGACTATGGCTACACCTTC
CAISPQGDYGYTF
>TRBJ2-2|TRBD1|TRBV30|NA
TGTGCCGGAGGACAGGGAGTTTCCGGGGAGCTGTTTTTT
CAGGQGVSGELFF
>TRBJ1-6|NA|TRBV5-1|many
TGCGCCAGCAGCATAGAGGGCTCCTATAATTCACCCCTCCACTTT
CASSIEGSYNSPLHF
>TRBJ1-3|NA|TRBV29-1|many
TGCAGCGTTGTCCTAGGACAAGGAAACACCATATATTTT
CSVVLGQGNTIYF
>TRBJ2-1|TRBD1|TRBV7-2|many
TGTGCCAGCAGCTTCGGACAGGGAAAGTACAATGAGCAGTTCTTC
CASSFGQGKYNEQFF
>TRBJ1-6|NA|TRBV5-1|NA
TGCGCCAGCAGCCTGGGCCAGGTGTATAATTCACCCATCAACTTT
CASSLGQVYNSPINF
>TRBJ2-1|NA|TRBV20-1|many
TGCAGTGCTAGTTTTCAGCCTCCGGAGCAGTTCTTC
CSASFQPPEQFF
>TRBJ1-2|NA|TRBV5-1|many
TGCGCCAGCAGCTTGGGTGGGAGTTCTAACTATGGCTACACCTTC
CASSLGGSSNYGYTF
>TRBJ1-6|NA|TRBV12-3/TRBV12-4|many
TGTGCCAGCAGACCCGGACAGTACTATAATTCACCCCTCCACTTT
CASRPGQYYNSPLHF
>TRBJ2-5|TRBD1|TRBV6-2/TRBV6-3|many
TGTGCCAGCAGGCCCCGGGACAGGGGGACCGAGACCCAGTACTTC
CASRPRDRGTETQYF
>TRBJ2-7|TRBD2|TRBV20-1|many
TGCAGTGCTGGGGGGGGGACCTACGAGCAGTACTTC
CSAGGGTYEQYF
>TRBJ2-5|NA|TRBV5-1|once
TGCGCCAGCAGCTCCAGGACAGTGGAACAAGAGACCCAGTACTTC
CASSSRTVEQETQYF
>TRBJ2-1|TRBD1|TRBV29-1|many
TGCAGCGTTTTACAGGGGTACAATGAGCAGTTCTTC
CSVLQGYNEQFF
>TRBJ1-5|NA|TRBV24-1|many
TGTGCCACCAGTGATCCCGTCCGGCGAGGGAGCAATCAGCCCCAGCATTTT
CATSDPVRRGSNQPQHF
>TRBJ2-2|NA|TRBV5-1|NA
TGCGCCAGCAGCCCCCGAGGCGGGCCCGGGGAGCTGTTTTTT
CASSPRGGPGELFF
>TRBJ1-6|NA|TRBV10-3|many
TGTGCCATCAGGAAGGCCAGTGGGGACTTAAATTCACCCCTCCACTTT
CAIRKASGDLNSPLHF
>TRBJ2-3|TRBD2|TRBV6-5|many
TGTGCCAGCAGTCAAACTAGCGGGGGAGAGGGAACAGATACGCAGTATTTT
CASSQTSGGEGTDTQYF
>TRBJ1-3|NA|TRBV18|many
TGTGCCAGCTCACGAGTTTTTTCGTCTAGAGAAAGCGGAAACACCATATATTTT
CASSRVFSSRESGNTIYF
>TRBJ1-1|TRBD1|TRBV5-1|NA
TGCGCCAGCAGTCAGGACAGGGTGTCAATCGGCTCGCTGGAAGCTTTCTTT
CASSQDRVSIGSLEAFF
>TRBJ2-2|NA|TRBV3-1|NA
TGTGCCAGCAGCCCCCATGAGGGGCGGGACACCGGGGAGCTGTTTTTT
CASSPHEGRDTGELFF
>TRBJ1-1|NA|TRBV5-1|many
TGCGCCAGCAGACTAATTTTTAGAGGGTATACGCGGACTGAAGCTTTCTTT
CASRLIFRGYTRTEAFF
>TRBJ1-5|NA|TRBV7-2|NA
TGTGCCAGCAGCTTAGCCCTGACAGGTATCGGCAATCAGCCCCAGCATTTT
CASSLALTGIGNQPQHF
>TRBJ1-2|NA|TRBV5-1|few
NA
CASSFYICSPGGIGYGYTF
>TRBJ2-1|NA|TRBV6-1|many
TGTGCCAGCAGTGAATCGGGGGTAAGCGGCAGTGAGCAGTTCTTC
CASSESGVSGSEQFF
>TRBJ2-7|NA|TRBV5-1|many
TGCGCCAGCAGCCTCGGGGCAGACTACGAGCAGTACTTC
CASSLGADYEQYF
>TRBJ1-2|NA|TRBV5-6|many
TGTGCCAGCAGCTTGGCCGACGGGTTCGGCTACACCTTC
CASSLADGFGYTF
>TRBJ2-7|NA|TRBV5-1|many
TGCGCCAGCAGCTTGGAGGTCAGTTCAATTTCCTACGAGCAGTACTTC
CASSLEVSSISYEQYF
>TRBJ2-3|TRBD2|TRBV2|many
TGTGCCAGCACAGGCGCCCTAGCGGGGGCAACAGATACGCAGTATTTT
CASTGALAGATDTQYF
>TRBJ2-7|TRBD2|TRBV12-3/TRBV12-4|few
TGTGCCAGCAGTGATCCTCTCAGCGGGATCTACGAGCAGTACTTC
CASSDPLSGIYEQYF
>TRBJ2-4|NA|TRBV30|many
TGTGCCTGGAGGGAAGACGGGAACCTGGGGATTCAGTACTTC
CAWREDGNLGIQYF
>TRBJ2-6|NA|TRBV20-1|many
TGCAGTGCTAGCCCGACCTCTGGGGCCAACGTCCTGACTTTC
CSASPTSGANVLTF
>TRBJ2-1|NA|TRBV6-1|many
TGTGCCAGCAGTGAATCTACGGGGAGCTCCTACAATGAGCAGTTCTTC
CASSESTGSSYNEQFF
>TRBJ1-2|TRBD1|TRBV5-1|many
TGCGCCAGCAGCCCTCCGACAGGGAACTATGGCTACACCTTC
CASSPPTGNYGYTF
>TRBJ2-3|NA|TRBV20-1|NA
TGCAGTGAATCGGGGTCCCCTGCTAGGACGCAGTATTTT
CSESGSPARTQYF
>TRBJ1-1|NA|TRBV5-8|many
TGTGCCAGCAGCTTGTCTGTATGGACTGAAGCTTTCTTT
CASSLSVWTEAFF
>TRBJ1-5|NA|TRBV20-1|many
TGCAGTGCTCGAAGACAGACGGTCGAGCGCAATCAGCCCCAGCATTTT
CSARRQTVERNQPQHF
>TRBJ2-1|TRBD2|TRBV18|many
TGTGCCAGCTCACCACTTAGGACTAGCTCCAATGAGCAGTTCTTC
CASSPLRTSSNEQFF
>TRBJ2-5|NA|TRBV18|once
TGTGCCAGCTCACCACTACCAGTCAGTTGGGAGACCCAGTACTTC
CASSPLPVSWETQYF
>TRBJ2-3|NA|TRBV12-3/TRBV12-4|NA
TGTGCCAGCAGACCTGGCAGAATGGGCACATATACGCAGTATTTT
CASRPGRMGTYTQYF
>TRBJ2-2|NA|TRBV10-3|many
TGTGCCATCAGTGAGATTGTGGTATCCGGGGAGCTGTTTTTT
CAISEIVVSGELFF
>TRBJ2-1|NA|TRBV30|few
TGTGCCTGGAGTGTACGCCAGTATATTTACTACAATGAGCAGTTCTTC
CAWSVRQYIYYNEQFF
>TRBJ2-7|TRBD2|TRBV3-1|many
TGTGCCAGCAGCGGGGGTCTAGCGGCACTCTACTTC
CASSGGLAALYF
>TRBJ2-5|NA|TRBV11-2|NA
TGTGCCAACAAGAACTTCAACACAGTCCAAGAGACCCAGTACTTC
CANKNFNTVQETQYF
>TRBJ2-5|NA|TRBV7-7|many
TGTGCCAGCAGCTTAGTGCTGGGGGAGACCCAGTACTTC
CASSLVLGETQYF
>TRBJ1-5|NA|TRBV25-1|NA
TGTGTCAGCAGTGACAGGTCGGGGACCCAGCATTTT
CVSSDRSGTQHF
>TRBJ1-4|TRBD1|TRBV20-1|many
TGCAGTACCCGCCTCGGGACAGCAAATGAAAAACTGTTTTTT
CSTRLGTANEKLFF
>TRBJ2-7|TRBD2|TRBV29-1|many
TGCAGCGTTGAAGAATGGACTAGCGGGGGAAACTACGAGCAGTACTTC
CSVEEWTSGGNYEQYF